These T cell receptor beta chains were read from a single sample in a study of blood T cell repertoires in COVID-19. Measured with immunoSEQ multiplex PCR; TCRdb has only the in-frame clones, and not every one. The data contain some 300,000 clones, 85% of them singletons. The sample consisted of peripheral blood. The receptors were gathered from a woman between 45 and 65 years old with active or convalescent COVID-19. Both conserved end residues are part of each CDR3. A D gene is named only where the DNA matches it firmly. The size entry is marked missing in some rows and otherwise reads once, few, many or a size class.

j_call d_call clone_size v_call cdr3_aa cdr3_nt
TRBJ2-7 . . TRBV18 CASSPFGREQYF TGTGCCAGCTCACCCTTTGGTCGGGAGCAGTACTTC
TRBJ1-2 TRBD1 . TRBV4-1 CASSLRVGQGNPGYTF TGCGCCAGCAGCCTAAGGGTTGGACAGGGCAATCCCGGCTACACCTTC
TRBJ2-7 . . TRBV15 CATSGRGSASYEQYF TGTGCCACCAGCGGAAGGGGGTCCGCTTCCTACGAGCAGTACTTC
TRBJ1-5 . . TRBV5-6 CASSRQASGQPQHF TGTGCCAGCAGCCGACAGGCTTCAGGCCAGCCCCAGCATTTT
TRBJ2-2 . . TRBV3-1/TRBV3-2 CASSFTPGFTGELFF TGTGCCAGCAGTTTTACGCCAGGGTTTACCGGGGAGCTGTTTTTT
TRBJ1-6 TRBD1 . TRBV11-2 CASSILQGVDNSPLHF TGTGCCAGCAGCATCCTACAGGGGGTCGATAATTCACCCCTCCACTTT
TRBJ2-1 . many TRBV25-1 CASSESQLSYNEQFF TGTGCCAGCAGTGAGTCTCAGTTGTCATACAATGAGCAGTTCTTC
TRBJ1-2 TRBD1 . TRBV28 CASSLAIGTALNGYTF TGTGCCAGCAGTCTGGCTATCGGGACAGCTCTAAATGGCTACACCTTC
TRBJ1-5 . . TRBV7-2 CASSKHGAGVVNQPQHF TGTGCCAGCAGCAAACACGGGGCAGGGGTGGTCAATCAGCCCCAGCATTTT
TRBJ2-7 TRBD2 . TRBV27 CASSRFGTSGRAGSYEQYF TGTGCCAGCAGTCGCTTCGGGACTAGCGGGAGGGCCGGGTCCTACGAGCAGTACTTC
TRBJ1-1 TRBD1 . TRBV19 CASSGTVRSTEAFF TGTGCCAGTAGCGGGACAGTACGGAGCACTGAAGCTTTCTTT
TRBJ2-2 . . TRBV14 CASSPSGNTGELFF TGTGCCAGCAGCCCAAGCGGGAACACCGGGGAGCTGTTTTTT
TRBJ1-4 . . TRBV2 CASSVRQGNEKLFF TGTGCCAGCAGTGTAAGGCAGGGGAATGAAAAACTGTTTTTT
TRBJ1-1 . . TRBV4-1 CASSPKQLMNTEAFF TGCGCCAGCAGCCCCAAACAGCTCATGAACACTGAAGCTTTCTTT
TRBJ2-3 TRBD2 . TRBV7-9 CASSLSLAGAGADTQYF TGTGCCAGCAGCTTATCCCTAGCGGGAGCCGGCGCAGATACGCAGTATTTT
TRBJ1-5 . . TRBV7-8 CASSFSTGWGGNQPQHF TGTGCCAGCAGCTTCTCTACAGGGTGGGGTGGCAATCAGCCCCAGCATTTT
TRBJ2-3 . . TRBV28 CASTLPGVGGTDTQYF TGTGCCAGCACTCTTCCAGGGGTCGGTGGCACAGATACGCAGTATTTT
TRBJ1-4 . . TRBV6-5 CASSYQRTGSQLFF TGTGCCAGCAGTTACCAACGAACAGGGAGCCAACTGTTTTTT
TRBJ1-1 TRBD1 . TRBV5-1 CASSRGQGGNTEAFF TGCGCCAGCAGCCGCGGACAGGGAGGGAACACTGAAGCTTTCTTT
TRBJ2-5 TRBD2 . TRBV5-1 CASSQLAGGIETQYF TGCGCCAGCAGCCAACTAGCGGGAGGGATTGAGACCCAGTACTTC
TRBJ1-6 TRBD1 . TRBV9 CASSVEVGGGHSPLHF TGTGCCAGCAGCGTAGAGGTCGGAGGGGGCCATTCACCCCTCCACTTT
TRBJ1-2 TRBD1 . TRBV28 CASSFPDRVENGYTF TGTGCCAGCAGTTTCCCCGACAGGGTAGAAAATGGCTACACCTTC
TRBJ2-1 TRBD2 . TRBV4-1 CASSQLLAGGNEQFF TGCGCCAGCAGCCAGTTACTAGCGGGGGGAAATGAGCAGTTCTTC
TRBJ1-4 TRBD1 . TRBV7-2 CASSRGTGNIGKLFF TGTGCCAGCAGCAGAGGGACAGGGAACATCGGAAAACTGTTTTTT
TRBJ1-6 . few TRBV18 CASSLNRDRSPLHF TGTGCCAGCTCACTAAACAGGGATAGGTCACCCCTCCACTTT
TRBJ2-1 . once TRBV19 CASSIGPWQRSSYNEQFF TGTGCCAGTAGTATAGGGCCATGGCAGAGGAGCTCCTACAATGAGCAGTTCTTC
TRBJ2-1 . . TRBV18 CASSPETGINEQFF TGTGCCAGCTCACCCGAAACAGGGATTAATGAGCAGTTCTTC
TRBJ2-1 . . TRBV30 CAWSVFGYEQFF TGTGCCTGGAGTGTTTTCGGGTATGAGCAGTTCTTC
TRBJ2-1 . . TRBV5-1 CASSLVGGHNEQFF TGCGCCAGCAGCTTGGTGGGGGGGCACAATGAGCAGTTCTTC
TRBJ1-5 TRBD1 . TRBV30 CAWSRQGDQPQHF TGTGCCTGGAGTAGGCAGGGGGATCAGCCCCAGCATTTT
TRBJ1-4 . . TRBV18 CASSPLPHTEKLFF TGTGCCAGCTCACCCCTCCCTCACACGGAAAAACTGTTTTTT
TRBJ1-1 . . TRBV25-1 CASSTGNTEAFF TGTGCCAGCAGTACAGGAAACACTGAAGCTTTCTTT
TRBJ2-2 . . TRBV11-3 CASSSNRNTGELFF TGTGCCAGCAGCTCTAACAGGAACACCGGGGAGCTGTTTTTT
TRBJ1-2 . few TRBV7-9 CASSLDLLNNYGYTF TGTGCCAGCAGCTTAGATCTACTGAACAACTATGGCTACACCTTC
TRBJ1-1 TRBD1 . TRBV15 CATSRDRGLVLVGTEAFF TGTGCCACCAGCAGAGACAGGGGGCTGGTCTTGGTGGGGACTGAAGCTTTCTTT
TRBJ1-2 . . TRBV4-2 CASSQDRPLGSLSTF TGTGCCAGCAGCCAAGACAGGCCCTTGGGCAGTTTAAGCACCTTC
TRBJ2-5 . . TRBV11-2 CASSLNFQETQYF TGTGCCAGCAGCTTAAACTTCCAAGAGACCCAGTACTTC
TRBJ2-7 . . TRBV24-1 CATSDFSGDEQYF TGTGCCACCAGTGATTTTTCGGGGGACGAGCAGTACTTC
TRBJ1-1 . . TRBV7-8 CASSFRRILNTEAFF TGTGCCAGCAGCTTCCGACGGATACTAAACACTGAAGCTTTCTTT
TRBJ1-1 . few TRBV5-4 CASRSRGMNTEAFF TGTGCCAGCAGGTCTAGGGGCATGAACACTGAAGCTTTCTTT